These 26 T cell receptor beta chains were all obtained from the same sample, sequenced in a study of blood T cell repertoires in COVID-19. Method: immunoSEQ multiplex PCR; TCRdb's copy keeps in-frame clones and lacks some. Among some 170,000 clones listed, approximately 80% were seen once. The material sequenced was PBMCs or T cells enriched from blood (not recorded which). The receptors derive from a man over 45 who had recovered from COVID-19.

V usage is TRBV7-8 and J usage is TRBJ2-7, with 8 nucleotides matching TRBD1. Germline V CDR1 and CDR2: SGHVS, FQNEAQ. Trimming removed 5 bases from V and 5 bases from J; junction bases left unmatched: 11. The CDR3 length is 15 residues. The CDR3 sequence: CASSPGQGAFDEQYF. The CDR3 DNA reads TGTGCCAGCAGCCCCGGGCAGGGGGCCTTCGACGAGCAGTACTTC.

This chain connects TRBV7-2 to TRBJ1-1; 9 nucleotides align to TRBD1. CDR1 is SGHTA and CDR2 is FQGNSA in the germline V gene. CDR3 length equals 16 residues. Trimming at V came to 4 bases and at J to 1 base, leaving 7 bases not matched to a gene. CDR3 nucleotide sequence: TGTGCCAGCAGCTCTACAGGGGGCGGTTGGAACACTGAAGCTTTCTTT. This codes for CASSSTGGGWNTEAFF.

V is TRBV6-1 and J is TRBJ1-2, with 7 positions matching TRBD1. The trim removed 4 bases at V and 4 bases at J, leaving 12 bases unmatched. Germline CDR1 reads MNHNS; CDR2 reads SASEGT. This CDR3 region has 16 residues. The CDR3 DNA reads as TGTGCCAGCAGTGTCCAAGGACAGGTTAAGGCCTATGGCTACACCTTC. Translated, it gives CASSVQGQVKAYGYTF.

The chain recombines TRBV2 with TRBJ2-1, with 16 bases aligning to TRBD2. Germline CDR1 and CDR2: SNHLY and FYNNEI. The ends lost 3 bases at V and 4 bases at J; junction bases unmatched: 12. The CDR3 is made up of 20 amino acids. CDR3 in DNA: TGTGCCAGCAGTGATAACCCGGGACTAGCGGGGGGGCCGGGGTACAATGAGCAGTTCTTC. Protein: CASSDNPGLAGGPGYNEQFF.

The CDR3 nucleotides are TGTGCCAGCAGCGGAAACGGGACACCCAATTCACCCCTCCACTTT. Its protein is CASSGNGTPNSPLHF. The chain uses TRBV5-5 and TRBJ1-6; D possibly corresponds to TRBD1 (6 bases). Deletions cut 4 bases from V and 7 bases from J, with 15 bases between. Germline CDR1 is SGHKS and CDR2 is YYEKEE (reference sequence). The CDR3 totals 15 residues.

The rearrangement uses TRBV25-1 and TRBJ1-2; D not resolved. Trimming left V 8 bases short and J 4 bases short, with 8 bases between. CDR3 length equals 11 residues. Germline V gene data show CDR1 as MGHDK and CDR2 as SYGVNS. CDR3 DNA sequence: TGTGCCAGCGGAGGACTCTATGGCTACACCTTC. This codes for CASGGLYGYTF.

This clone was counted only a few times. J is TRBJ1-2 and V is TRBV2; TRBD1 aligns across 8 bases. The CDR3 extends over 15 amino acids. J gave up 4 bases and V 4 bases, and 8 bases lay outside the gene matches. Germline lookup yields CDR1 SNHLY and CDR2 FYNNEI. Written as DNA, the CDR3 is TGTGCCAGCAGTGCAGGGGGCGCGGGTTTCTATGGCTACACCTTC. It is translated as CASSAGGAGFYGYTF. The entire variable domain, with the rest obtained from reference TRBV2 and TRBJ1-2, is as follows: EPEVTQTPSHQVTQMGQEVILRCVPISNHLYFYWYRQILGQKVEFLVSFYNNEISEKSEIFDDQFSVERPDGSNFTLKIRSTKLEDSAMYFCASSAGGAGFYGYTFGSGTRLTVV.

This clone was picked up one time. Other DNA variants within this sample encode the same CDR3. CDR3 nucleotides: TGTGCCAGTAGTATCTTCGGGGGGCGGGGCACAGATACGCAGTATTTT. It translates to CASSIFGGRGTDTQYF. The chain recombines TRBV19 with TRBJ2-3; a possible D gene is TRBD2 (7 bases). CDR3 length equals 16 residues. Germline CDR1 is LNHDA and CDR2 is SQIVND (reference sequence). Trimming removed 3 bases at V and 1 base at J, with 14 bases between.

The V and J genes are TRBV5-6 and TRBJ2-4; D may be TRBD1 (5 bases). Germline V lookup: CDR1 SGHDT, CDR2 YYEEEE. The CDR3 covers 13 residues. The V gene lost 0 bases and the J gene lost 5 bases, with 6 bases spanning the gap. The CDR3 here is CASSLETENIQYF. In DNA, the CDR3 is TGTGCCAGCAGCTTGGAGACAGAAAACATTCAGTACTTC.

V usage is TRBV6-1 and J usage is TRBJ1-2; D is unresolved. Trimming pared 2 bases from V and 9 bases from J, leaving 13 bases between. The CDR3 spans 13 residues. The germline V gene has CDR1 MNHNS and CDR2 SASEGT. This CDR3 is CASSESGQFSYTF. CDR3 nucleotide sequence: TGTGCCAGCAGTGAAAGCGGGCAGTTCAGCTACACCTTC.

The CDR3 DNA reads as TGTGCCAGTAGTACAGCGAGGGAGTATCAGCCCCAGCATTTT. Protein product: CASSTAREYQPQHF. This rearrangement joins TRBV19 to TRBJ1-5; D remains unclear. Germline CDR1 LNHDA, CDR2 SQIVND (reference sequence). The CDR3 has 14 residues. V lost 4 bases to trimming and J lost 5 bases, with 12 bases between them.

This clone was recorded once. The chain has TRBV14 and TRBJ1-1; the match to TRBD1 covers 8 bases. In germline, CDR1 is SGHDN, CDR2 FVKESK. The CDR3 is made up of 16 amino acids. V lost 2 bases, J lost 1 base, and 6 bases stayed unmatched. The CDR3 here is CASSQLTGQGNTEAFF. CDR3 coding DNA: TGTGCCAGCAGCCAACTCACTGGACAGGGGAACACTGAAGCTTTCTTT.

The chain links TRBV9 to TRBJ1-1; D not resolved. Germline V gene data show CDR1 as SGDLS and CDR2 as YYNGEE. The germline V and J ends were trimmed by 1 base and 1 base, with 11 bases remaining between them. The CDR3 extends over 15 amino acids. The CDR3 bases are TGTGCCAGCAGCGTATATGCAGGAAAGAACACTGAAGCTTTCTTT. This gives the protein CASSVYAGKNTEAFF.

Concerning this clone itself: Other DNA sequences in this specimen translate into the identical CDR3. V is TRBV5-1 and J is TRBJ2-2, with 10 nucleotides matching TRBD1. With V trimmed by 0 bases and J by 4 bases, 0 bases remained unmatched. The V gene's germline CDR1 is SGHRS and CDR2 YFSETQ. The CDR3 is 15 residues long. The CDR3 is CASSLGTGGTGELFF. The CDR3 nucleotides are TGCGCCAGCAGCTTGGGGACAGGGGGCACCGGGGAGCTGTTTTTT.

The J gene is TRBJ1-1, the V gene TRBV7-6, with 9 bases identical to TRBD1. V gave up 4 bases and J gave up 3 bases; unmatched junction bases: 3. CDR1 SGHVS and CDR2 FNYEAQ come from the germline V gene. The CDR3 runs to 14 residues. The CDR3 coding sequence is TGTGCCAGCAGCTGGGGGGACAGGGACACTGAAGCTTTCTTT. The encoded protein is CASSWGDRDTEAFF.

This chain uses TRBV19 with TRBJ2-3; 15 bases are a match to TRBD2. The germline CDR1 and CDR2 sequences are LNHDA and SQIVND (reference sequence). Trimming at V came to 9 bases and at J to 0 bases, leaving 7 bases not matched to a gene. CDR3 length: 17 amino acids. CDR3 amino acids: CASGLAGGLGSTDTQYF. As DNA, the CDR3 is TGTGCCAGCGGACTAGCGGGGGGGCTTGGGAGCACAGATACGCAGTATTTT.

The genes are TRBV29-1 and TRBJ2-7, with 9 nucleotides matching TRBD1. Germline lookup yields CDR1 SQVTM and CDR2 ANQGSEA. Trimming cost V 5 bases and J 0 bases; bases outside gene matches: 8. The CDR3 has 15 residues. The CDR3 here is CSVRPGQGPSYEQYF. The CDR3 bases are TGCAGCGTTAGGCCGGGACAGGGACCCTCCTACGAGCAGTACTTC.

The chain joins TRBV21-1 to TRBJ1-3. TRBV21-1 is marked as a pseudogene. This CDR3 is 19 amino acids long. CDR3 nucleotides: TGTGCCAGCAGCAAAAAGGGCCGGGAGGGCACTTTCTCTGGAAACACCATATATTTT. Encoded protein: CASSKKGREGTFSGNTIYF.

V usage is TRBV10-3 and J usage is TRBJ2-7; perhaps TRBD2 as D (6 bases). The CDR3 totals 12 residues. Trimming removed 6 bases from V and 3 bases from J, with 9 bases in between. The germline V gene has CDR1 ENHRY and CDR2 SYGVKD. In DNA form, the CDR3 reads TGTGCCATCAGCGACGGGAGCTACGAGCAGTACTTC. The encoded protein is CAISDGSYEQYF.

The rearrangement links TRBV19 to TRBJ2-1, with 7 positions matching TRBD1. J was trimmed by 8 bases and V by 0 bases; bases with no gene match: 7. The CDR3 extends over 15 amino acids. CDR1 and CDR2 (germline): LNHDA, SQIVND (reference sequence). As DNA, the CDR3 is TGTGCCAGTAGTATAGATGCACAGGGGTCAGATGAGCAGTTCTTC. Encoded protein: CASSIDAQGSDEQFF.

In its sample, this clone was seen a few times. V usage is TRBV28 and J usage is TRBJ1-6, with D possibly being TRBD1 (6 bases). The CDR3 is made up of 14 amino acids. Germline V gene lookup returns CDR1 MDHEN and CDR2 SYDVKM. V lost 11 bases and J 6 bases, leaving 17 bases between the germline ends. The CDR3: CAGVDRRSNSPLHF. The CDR3, as DNA: TGTGCCGGGGTCGACAGGAGGTCTAATTCACCCCTCCACTTT.

This CDR3 is CASSPSRRQEPFYTF. The CDR3 DNA reads as TGTGCCAGCAGCCCTAGTAGGAGACAGGAGCCATTCTACACCTTC. The genes are TRBV11-2 and TRBJ1-2; tentative D call: TRBD1 (6 bases). Trimming left V 5 bases short and J 10 bases short, with 23 bases between. The germline V gene has CDR1 SGHAT and CDR2 FQNNGV. This CDR3 comprises 15 residues.

V gene TRBV29-1 combines with J gene TRBJ2-2; D might be TRBD1 (6 bases). The ends were cut back, 4 bases at V and 5 bases at J, with 14 bases in the middle. The CDR3 contains 14 residues. Germline V gene sequence: CDR1 SQVTM, CDR2 ANQGSEA. The CDR3 region has the DNA TGCAGCGTTGCACAGGGTTTGGAGACCGGGGAGCTGTTTTTT. Its translation: CSVAQGLETGELFF.

This clone was recorded only once. The genes are TRBV20-1 and TRBJ1-2, with a weak D call TRBD1 (5 bases). The V gene lost 3 bases and the J gene lost 2 bases, with 13 bases spanning the gap. The CDR3 runs 14 residues. The germline gives CDR1 DFQATT, CDR2 SNEGSKA (reference sequence). CDR3 DNA sequence: TGCAGTGCTAGTGCAGCAGGGTCGAACTATGGCTACACCTTC. Amino acid sequence: CSASAAGSNYGYTF.

The J gene is TRBJ1-6, the V gene TRBV14; D is possibly TRBD1 (5 bases). The CDR3 runs to 13 residues. Germline values: CDR1 SGHDN, CDR2 FVKESK. V was pared by 4 bases and J by 9 bases, with 10 bases between. CDR3 region: CASSRDLGSPLHF. The DNA of the CDR3 is TGTGCCAGCAGCCGGGACTTAGGTTCACCCCTCCACTTT.

The chain uses TRBV2 and TRBJ1-3, with TRBD1 matching over 10 bases. After removal of 8 bases from V and 8 bases from J, the junction contained 3 bases not matched to a gene. Germline CDR1 and CDR2: SNHLY and FYNNEI. This CDR3 contains 12 residues. For the CDR3, the DNA is TGTGCCAGCCGGGACAGGGGTTACACCATATATTTT. Protein product: CASRDRGYTIYF.